This TCR beta chain was identified in a study of response to subunit inactivated influenza vaccine. The CDR3 loop spans 15 amino acids. Germline V gene sequence: CDR1 MGHRA, CDR2 YSYEKL. V lost 3 bases, J lost 1 base, and 10 bases lay in between. This clonotype was seen only a few times. One entry per CDR3 protein, called by TCRdb with MiXCR from the RT-PCR reads. The sample has 290,000 or so distinct CDR3 sequences; around 22% are singletons. The V call is TRBV4-1, the J call TRBJ1-5; TRBD1 might be the D (5 bases). The sample here was PBMCs from blood, taken 21 months after vaccination. The clonotype comes from a man aged 50-75 years who received an inactivated influenza vaccine. CDR3 residues: CASSQADMSNQPQHF. For the CDR3, the DNA is TGCGCCAGCAGCCAGGCGGACATGAGCAATCAGCCCCAGCATTTT.